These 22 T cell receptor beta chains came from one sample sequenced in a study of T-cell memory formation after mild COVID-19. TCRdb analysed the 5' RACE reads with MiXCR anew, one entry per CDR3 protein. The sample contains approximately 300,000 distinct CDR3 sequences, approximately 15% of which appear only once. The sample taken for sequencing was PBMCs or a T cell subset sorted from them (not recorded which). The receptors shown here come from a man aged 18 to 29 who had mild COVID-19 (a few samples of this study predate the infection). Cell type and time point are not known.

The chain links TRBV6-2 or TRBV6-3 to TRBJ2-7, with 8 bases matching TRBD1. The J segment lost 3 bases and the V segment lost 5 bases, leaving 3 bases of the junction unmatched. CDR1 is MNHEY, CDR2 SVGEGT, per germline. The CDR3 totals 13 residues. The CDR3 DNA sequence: TGTGCCAGCAGTACAGGGGGTCTCTACGAGCAGTACTTC. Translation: CASSTGGLYEQYF.

The CDR3 spells CASSLAPGPTYEQYF. The DNA for the CDR3 is TGTGCCAGCAGCTTAGCGCCGGGACCGACCTACGAGCAGTACTTC. V gene TRBV7-8 combines with J gene TRBJ2-7, with D tentatively TRBD1 or TRBD2 (5 bases each). Deletions cut 0 bases from V and 2 bases from J, with 11 bases between. CDR1 and CDR2 from the germline V gene are SGHVS and FQNEAQ. The length of the CDR3 is 15 residues.

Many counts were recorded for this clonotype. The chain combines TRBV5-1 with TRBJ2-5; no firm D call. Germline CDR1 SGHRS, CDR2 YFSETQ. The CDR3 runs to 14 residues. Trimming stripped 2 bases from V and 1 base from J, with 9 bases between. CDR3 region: CASSFGQSQETQYF. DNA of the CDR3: TGCGCCAGCAGCTTCGGTCAGTCCCAAGAGACCCAGTACTTC.

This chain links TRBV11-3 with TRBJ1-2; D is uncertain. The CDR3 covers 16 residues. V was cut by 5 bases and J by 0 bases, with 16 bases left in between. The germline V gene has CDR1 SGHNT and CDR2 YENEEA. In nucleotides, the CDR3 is TGTGCCAGCAGCCCCAGTGGAGGGTTGGCTAACTATGGCTACACCTTC. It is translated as CASSPSGGLANYGYTF.

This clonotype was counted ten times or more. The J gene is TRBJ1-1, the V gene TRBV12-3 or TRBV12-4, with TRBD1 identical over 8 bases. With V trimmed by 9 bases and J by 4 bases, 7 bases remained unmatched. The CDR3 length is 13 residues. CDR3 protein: CASMTTGGTEAFF. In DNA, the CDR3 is TGTGCCAGTATGACTACAGGGGGCACTGAAGCTTTCTTT.

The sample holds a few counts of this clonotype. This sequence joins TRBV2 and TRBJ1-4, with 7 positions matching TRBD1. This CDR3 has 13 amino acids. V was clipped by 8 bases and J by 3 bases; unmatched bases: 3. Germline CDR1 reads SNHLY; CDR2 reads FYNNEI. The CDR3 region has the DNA TGTGCCAGCCGGGACAGATCTAATGAAAAACTGTTTTTT. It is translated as CASRDRSNEKLFF. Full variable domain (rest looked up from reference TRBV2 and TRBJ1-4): EPEVTQTPSHQVTQMGQEVILRCVPISNHLYFYWYRQILGQKVEFLVSFYNNEISEKSEIFDDQFSVERPDGSNFTLKIRSTKLEDSAMYFCASRDRSNEKLFFGSGTQLSVL.

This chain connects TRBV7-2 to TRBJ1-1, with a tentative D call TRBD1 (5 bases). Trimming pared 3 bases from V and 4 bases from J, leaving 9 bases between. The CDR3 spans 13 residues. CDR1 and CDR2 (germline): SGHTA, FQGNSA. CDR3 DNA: TGTGCCAGCAGCTTTGGGCAGGGCACTGAAGCTTTCTTT. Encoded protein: CASSFGQGTEAFF. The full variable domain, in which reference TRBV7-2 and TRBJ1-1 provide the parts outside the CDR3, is GAGVSQSPSNKVTEKGKDVELRCDPISGHTALYWYRQSLGQGLEFLIYFQGNSAPDKSGLPSDRFSAERTGGSVSTLTIQRTQQEDSAVYLCASSFGQGTEAFFGQGTRLTVV.

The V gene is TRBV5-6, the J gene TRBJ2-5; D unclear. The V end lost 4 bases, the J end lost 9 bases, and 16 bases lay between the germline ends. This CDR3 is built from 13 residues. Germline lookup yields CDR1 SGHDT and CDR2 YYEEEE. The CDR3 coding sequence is TGTGCCAGCAGCCTCCGGTCCTCTAGGGCCCAGTACTTC. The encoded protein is CASSLRSSRAQYF.

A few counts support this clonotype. The CDR3 DNA reads TGCAGCGTTTCTGAACAAGCCCCAGATACGCAGTATTTT. It codes for CSVSEQAPDTQYF. The V call is TRBV29-1, the J call TRBJ2-3; D gene ambiguous. Trimming shortened V by 5 bases and J by 4 bases, and 13 bases separated the two germline ends. The CDR3 covers 13 residues. Looked up from germline, CDR1 is SQVTM and CDR2 is ANQGSEA.

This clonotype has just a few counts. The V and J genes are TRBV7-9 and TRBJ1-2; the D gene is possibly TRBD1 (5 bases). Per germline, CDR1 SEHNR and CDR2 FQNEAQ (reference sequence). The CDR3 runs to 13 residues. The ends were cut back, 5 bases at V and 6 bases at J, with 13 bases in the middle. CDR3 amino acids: CASSRDRWDGYTF. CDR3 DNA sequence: TGTGCCAGCAGCCGGGACCGCTGGGATGGCTACACCTTC.

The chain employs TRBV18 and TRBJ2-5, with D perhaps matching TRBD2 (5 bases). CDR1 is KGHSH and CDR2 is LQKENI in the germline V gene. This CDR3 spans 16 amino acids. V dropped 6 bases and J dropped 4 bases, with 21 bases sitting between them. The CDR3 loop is CASSQIEEEGIETQYF. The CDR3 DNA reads TGTGCCAGCTCCCAAATCGAGGAGGAAGGGATAGAGACCCAGTACTTC.

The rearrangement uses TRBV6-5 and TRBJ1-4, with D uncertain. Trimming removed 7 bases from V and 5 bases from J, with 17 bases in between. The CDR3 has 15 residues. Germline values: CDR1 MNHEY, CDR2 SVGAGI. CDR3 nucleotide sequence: TGTGCCAGCAAGTTGGGATCGGGAGAAAATGAAAAACTGTTTTTT. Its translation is CASKLGSGENEKLFF.

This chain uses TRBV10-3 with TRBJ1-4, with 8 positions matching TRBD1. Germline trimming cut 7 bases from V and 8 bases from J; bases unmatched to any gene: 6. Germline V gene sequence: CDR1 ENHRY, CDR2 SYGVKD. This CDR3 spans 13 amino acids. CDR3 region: CAITRDRTEKLFF. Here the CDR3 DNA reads TGTGCCATCACCCGGGACAGGACCGAAAAACTGTTTTTT.

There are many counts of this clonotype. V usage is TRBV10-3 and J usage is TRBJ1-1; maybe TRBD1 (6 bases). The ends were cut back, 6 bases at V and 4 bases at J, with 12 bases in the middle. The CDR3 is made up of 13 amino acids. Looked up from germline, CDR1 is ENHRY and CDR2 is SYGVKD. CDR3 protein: CAIRWDMSTEAFF. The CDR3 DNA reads TGTGCCATCAGGTGGGACATGTCCACTGAAGCTTTCTTT.

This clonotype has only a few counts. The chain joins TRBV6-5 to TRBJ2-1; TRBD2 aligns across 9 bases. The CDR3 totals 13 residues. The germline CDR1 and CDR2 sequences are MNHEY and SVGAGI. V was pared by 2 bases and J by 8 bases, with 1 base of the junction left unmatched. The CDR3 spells CASSYGTSYEQFF. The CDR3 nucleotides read TGTGCCAGCAGTTACGGGACTAGCTATGAGCAGTTCTTC.

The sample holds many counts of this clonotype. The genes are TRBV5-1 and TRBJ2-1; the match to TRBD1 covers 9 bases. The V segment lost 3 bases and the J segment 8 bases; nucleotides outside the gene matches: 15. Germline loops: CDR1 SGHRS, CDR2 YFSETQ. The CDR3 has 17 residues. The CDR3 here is CASSSGQGRRGLYEQFF. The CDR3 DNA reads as TGCGCCAGCAGCTCGGGACAGGGTCGGCGGGGGTTGTATGAGCAGTTCTTC.

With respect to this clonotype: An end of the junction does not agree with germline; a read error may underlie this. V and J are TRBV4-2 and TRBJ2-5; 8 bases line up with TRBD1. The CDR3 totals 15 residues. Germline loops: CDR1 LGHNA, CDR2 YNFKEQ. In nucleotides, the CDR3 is TGTGCCAGCAGCCAGTCAGGGGGCGGCCTAGAGCCCCAGTACTTC. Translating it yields CASSQSGGGLEPQYF.

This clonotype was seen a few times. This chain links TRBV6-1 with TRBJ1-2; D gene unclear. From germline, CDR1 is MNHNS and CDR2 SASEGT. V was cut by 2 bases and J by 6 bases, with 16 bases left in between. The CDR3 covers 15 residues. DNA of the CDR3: TGTGCCAGCAGTGAACGTAAGGGAGCGGTGAATGGCTACACCTTC. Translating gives CASSERKGAVNGYTF.

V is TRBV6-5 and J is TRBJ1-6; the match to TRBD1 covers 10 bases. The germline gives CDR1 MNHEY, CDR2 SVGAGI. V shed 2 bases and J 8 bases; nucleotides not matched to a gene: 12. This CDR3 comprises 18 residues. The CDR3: CASSYPPRDRGLHSPLHF. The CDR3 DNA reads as TGTGCCAGCAGTTACCCTCCTAGGGACAGGGGCTTGCATTCACCCCTCCACTTT.

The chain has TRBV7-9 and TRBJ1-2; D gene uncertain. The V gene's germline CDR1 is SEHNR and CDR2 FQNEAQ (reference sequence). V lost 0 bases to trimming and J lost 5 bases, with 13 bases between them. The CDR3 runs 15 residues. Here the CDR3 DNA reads TGTGCCAGCAGCTTAGCGAGGGCAGGTGGATATGGCTACACCTTC. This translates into CASSLARAGGYGYTF.

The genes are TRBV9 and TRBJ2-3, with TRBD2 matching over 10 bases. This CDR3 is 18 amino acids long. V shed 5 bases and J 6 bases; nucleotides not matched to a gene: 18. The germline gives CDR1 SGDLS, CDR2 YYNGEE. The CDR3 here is CASSRGQILAGPSDTQYF. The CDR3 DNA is TGTGCCAGCAGTAGGGGACAGATACTAGCGGGGCCCTCGGATACGCAGTATTTT.

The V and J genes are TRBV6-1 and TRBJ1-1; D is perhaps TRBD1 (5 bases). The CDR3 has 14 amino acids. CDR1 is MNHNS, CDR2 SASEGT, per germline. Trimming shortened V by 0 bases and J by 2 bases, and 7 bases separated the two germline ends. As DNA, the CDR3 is TGTGCCAGCAGTGAAGCGGGGCTAAACACTGAAGCTTTCTTT. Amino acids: CASSEAGLNTEAFF.